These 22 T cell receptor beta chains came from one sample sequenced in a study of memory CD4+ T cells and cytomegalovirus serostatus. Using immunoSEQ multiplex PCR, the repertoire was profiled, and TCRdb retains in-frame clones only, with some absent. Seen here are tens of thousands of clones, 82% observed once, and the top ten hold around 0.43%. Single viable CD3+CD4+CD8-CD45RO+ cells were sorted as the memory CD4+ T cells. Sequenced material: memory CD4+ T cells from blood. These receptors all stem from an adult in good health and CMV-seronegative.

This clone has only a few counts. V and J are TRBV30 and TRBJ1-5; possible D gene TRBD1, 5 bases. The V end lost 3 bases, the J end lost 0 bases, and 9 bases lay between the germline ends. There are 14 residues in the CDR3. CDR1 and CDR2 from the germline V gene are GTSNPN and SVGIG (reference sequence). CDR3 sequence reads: CAWSGHLSNQPQHF. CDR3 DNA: TGTGCCTGGAGCGGACACCTTAGCAATCAGCCCCAGCATTTT.

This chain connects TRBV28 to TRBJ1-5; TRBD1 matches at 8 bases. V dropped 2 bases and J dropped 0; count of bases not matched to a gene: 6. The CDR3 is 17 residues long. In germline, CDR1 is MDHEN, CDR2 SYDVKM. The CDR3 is CASSLRTGPYSNQPQHF. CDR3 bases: TGTGCCAGCAGTTTAAGGACAGGGCCCTATAGCAATCAGCCCCAGCATTTT.

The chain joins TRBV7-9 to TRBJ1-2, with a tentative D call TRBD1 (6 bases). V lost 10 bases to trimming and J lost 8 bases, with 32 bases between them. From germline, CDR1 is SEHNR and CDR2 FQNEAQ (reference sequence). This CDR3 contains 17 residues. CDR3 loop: CAISLVGGPARGYGYTF. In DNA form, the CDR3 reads TGTGCCATCTCATTAGTGGGGGGGCCCGCCAGGGGTTACGGCTACACCTTC.

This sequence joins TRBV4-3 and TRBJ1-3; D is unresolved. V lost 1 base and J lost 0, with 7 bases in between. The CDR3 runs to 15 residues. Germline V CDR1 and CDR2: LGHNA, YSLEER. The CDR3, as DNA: TGCGCCAGCAGCCAAGGAGTGGGCTCTGGAAACACCATATATTTT. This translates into CASSQGVGSGNTIYF.

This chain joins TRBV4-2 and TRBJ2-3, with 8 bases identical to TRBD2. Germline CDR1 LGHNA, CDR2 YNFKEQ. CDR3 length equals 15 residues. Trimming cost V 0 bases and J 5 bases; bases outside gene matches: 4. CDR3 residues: CASSQDGGVKDTQYF. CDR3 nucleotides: TGTGCCAGCAGCCAAGACGGGGGGGTTAAAGATACGCAGTATTTT.

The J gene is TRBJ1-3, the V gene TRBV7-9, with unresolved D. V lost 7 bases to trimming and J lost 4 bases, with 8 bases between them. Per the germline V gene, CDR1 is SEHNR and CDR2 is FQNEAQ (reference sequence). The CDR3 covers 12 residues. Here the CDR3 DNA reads TGTGCCAGCATCTCACAGGGAAACACCATATATTTT. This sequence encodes CASISQGNTIYF.

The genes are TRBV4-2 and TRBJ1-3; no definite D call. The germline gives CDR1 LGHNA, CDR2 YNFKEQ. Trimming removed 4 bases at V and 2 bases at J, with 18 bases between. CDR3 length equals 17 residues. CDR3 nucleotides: TGTGCCAGCAGCCTTCGAGAGTTCAGTGGGGCTGGAAACACCATATATTTT. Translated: CASSLREFSGAGNTIYF.

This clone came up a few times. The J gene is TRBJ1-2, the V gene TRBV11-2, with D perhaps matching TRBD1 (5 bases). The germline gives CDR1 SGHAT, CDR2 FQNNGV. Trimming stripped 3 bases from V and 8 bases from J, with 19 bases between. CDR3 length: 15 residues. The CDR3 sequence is CASSFLPGHLGGYTF. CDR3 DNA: TGTGCCAGCAGCTTCCTTCCGGGGCATCTAGGGGGCTACACCTTC.

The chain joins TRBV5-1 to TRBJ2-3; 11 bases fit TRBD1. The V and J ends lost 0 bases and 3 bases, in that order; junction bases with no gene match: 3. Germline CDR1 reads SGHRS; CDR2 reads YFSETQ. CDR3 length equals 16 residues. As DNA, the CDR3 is TGCGCCAGCAGCTTGGCCGGGACAGGGGGGACAGATACGCAGTATTTT. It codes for CASSLAGTGGTDTQYF. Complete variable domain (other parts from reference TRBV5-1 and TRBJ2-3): KAGVTQTPRYLIKTRGQQVTLSCSPISGHRSVSWYQQTPGQGLQFLFEYFSETQRNKGNFPGRFSGRQFSNSRSEMNVSTLELGDSALYLCASSLAGTGGTDTQYFGPGTRLTVL.

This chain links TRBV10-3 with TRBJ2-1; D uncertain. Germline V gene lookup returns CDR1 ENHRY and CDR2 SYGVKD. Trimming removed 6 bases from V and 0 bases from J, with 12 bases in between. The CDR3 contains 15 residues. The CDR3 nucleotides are TGTGCCATCAGCCTACAGCAGACCTCCTACAATGAGCAGTTCTTC. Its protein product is CAISLQQTSYNEQFF.

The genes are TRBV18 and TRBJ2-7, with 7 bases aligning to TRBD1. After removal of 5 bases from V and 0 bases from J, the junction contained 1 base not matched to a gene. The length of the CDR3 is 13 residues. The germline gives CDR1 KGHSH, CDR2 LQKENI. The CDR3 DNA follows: TGTGCCAGCTCAAGGGACAGCTCCTACGAGCAGTACTTC. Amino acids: CASSRDSSYEQYF.

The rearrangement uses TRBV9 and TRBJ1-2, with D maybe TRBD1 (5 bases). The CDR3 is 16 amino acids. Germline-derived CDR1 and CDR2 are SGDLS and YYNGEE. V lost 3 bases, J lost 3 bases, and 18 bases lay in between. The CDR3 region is CASSAAWGTGDYGYTF. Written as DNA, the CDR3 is TGTGCCAGCAGCGCGGCTTGGGGGACGGGAGACTATGGCTACACCTTC.

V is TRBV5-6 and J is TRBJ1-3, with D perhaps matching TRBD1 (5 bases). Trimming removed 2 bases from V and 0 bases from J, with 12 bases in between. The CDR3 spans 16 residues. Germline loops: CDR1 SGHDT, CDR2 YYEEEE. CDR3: CASSFIPGFSGNTIYF. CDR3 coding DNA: TGTGCCAGCAGCTTTATACCAGGGTTCTCTGGAAACACCATATATTTT. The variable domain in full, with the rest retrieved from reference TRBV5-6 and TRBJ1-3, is DAGVTQSPTHLIKTRGQQVTLRCSPKSGHDTVSWYQQALGQGPQFIFQYYEEEERQRGNFPDRFSGHQFPNYSSELNVNALLLGDSALYLCASSFIPGFSGNTIYFGEGSWLTVV.

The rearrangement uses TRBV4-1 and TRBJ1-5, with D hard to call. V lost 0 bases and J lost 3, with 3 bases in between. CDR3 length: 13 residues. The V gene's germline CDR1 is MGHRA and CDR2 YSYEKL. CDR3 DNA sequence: TGCGCCAGCAGCCAAGAACCCAATCAGCCCCAGCATTTT. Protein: CASSQEPNQPQHF.

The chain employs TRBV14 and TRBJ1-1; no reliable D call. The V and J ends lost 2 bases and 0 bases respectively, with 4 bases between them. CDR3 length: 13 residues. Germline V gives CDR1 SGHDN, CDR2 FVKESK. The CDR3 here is CASSQYMNTEAFF. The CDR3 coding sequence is TGTGCCAGCAGCCAATATATGAACACTGAAGCTTTCTTT. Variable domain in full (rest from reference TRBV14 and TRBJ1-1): EAGVTQFPSHSVIEKGQTVTLRCDPISGHDNLYWYRRVMGKEIKFLLHFVKESKQDESGMPNNRFLAERTGGTYSTLKVQPAELEDSGVYFCASSQYMNTEAFFGQGTRLTVV.

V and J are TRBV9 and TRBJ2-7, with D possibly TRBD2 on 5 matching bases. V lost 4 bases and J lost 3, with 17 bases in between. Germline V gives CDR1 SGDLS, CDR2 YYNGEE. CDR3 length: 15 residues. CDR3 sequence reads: CASSPGSPTLYEQYF. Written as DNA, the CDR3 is TGTGCCAGCAGCCCGGGATCCCCGACCCTCTACGAGCAGTACTTC.

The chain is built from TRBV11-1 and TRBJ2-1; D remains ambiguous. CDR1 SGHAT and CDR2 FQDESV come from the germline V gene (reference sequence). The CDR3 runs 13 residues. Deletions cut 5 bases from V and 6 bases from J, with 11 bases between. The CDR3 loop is CASSPAWGNEQFF. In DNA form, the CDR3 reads TGTGCCAGCAGCCCGGCCTGGGGCAATGAGCAGTTCTTC.

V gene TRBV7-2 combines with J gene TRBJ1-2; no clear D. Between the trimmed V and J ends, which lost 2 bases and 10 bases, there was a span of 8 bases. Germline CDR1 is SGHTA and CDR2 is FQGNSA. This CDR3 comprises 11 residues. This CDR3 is CASSLNGFYTF. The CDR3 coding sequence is TGTGCCAGCAGCTTAAACGGCTTCTACACCTTC. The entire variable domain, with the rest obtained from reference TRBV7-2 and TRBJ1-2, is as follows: GAGVSQSPSNKVTEKGKDVELRCDPISGHTALYWYRQSLGQGLEFLIYFQGNSAPDKSGLPSDRFSAERTGGSVSTLTIQRTQQEDSAVYLCASSLNGFYTFGSGTRLTVV.

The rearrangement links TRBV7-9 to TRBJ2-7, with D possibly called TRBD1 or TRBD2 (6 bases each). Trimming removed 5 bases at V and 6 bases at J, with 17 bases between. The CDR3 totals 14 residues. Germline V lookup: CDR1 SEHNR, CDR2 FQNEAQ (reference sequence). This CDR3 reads CASSLGGGPGEQYF. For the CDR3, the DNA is TGTGCCAGCAGCCTCGGTGGGGGGCCGGGCGAGCAGTACTTC.

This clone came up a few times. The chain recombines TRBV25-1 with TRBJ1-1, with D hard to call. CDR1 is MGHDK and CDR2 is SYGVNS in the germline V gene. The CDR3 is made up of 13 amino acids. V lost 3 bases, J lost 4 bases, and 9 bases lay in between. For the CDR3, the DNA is TGTGCCAGCAGTGAGCGTGCAGCCACTGAAGCTTTCTTT. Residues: CASSERAATEAFF.

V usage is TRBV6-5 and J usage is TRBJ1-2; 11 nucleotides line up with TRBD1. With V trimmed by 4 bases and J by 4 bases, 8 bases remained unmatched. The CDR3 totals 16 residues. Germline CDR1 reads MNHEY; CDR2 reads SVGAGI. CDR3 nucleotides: TGTGCCAGCAGTTTTCAAACCGGACAGGGGGCCTATGGCTACACCTTC. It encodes CASSFQTGQGAYGYTF.

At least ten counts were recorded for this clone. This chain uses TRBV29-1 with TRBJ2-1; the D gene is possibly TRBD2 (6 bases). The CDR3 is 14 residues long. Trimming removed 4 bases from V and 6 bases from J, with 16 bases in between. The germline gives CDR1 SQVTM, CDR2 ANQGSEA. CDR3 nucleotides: TGCAGCGTTGGCCTTGTACTAGCCGGCAATGAGCAGTTCTTC. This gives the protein CSVGLVLAGNEQFF.